The 7 T cell receptor beta chains listed next were all sequenced from one sample in a study of response to subunit inactivated influenza vaccine. TCRdb fed the RT-PCR reads into MiXCR, producing one record per CDR3 protein. The sample consists of about 240,000 distinct CDR3 sequences, 12% of them appearing once. Sequenced here: non-naive T cells sorted from PBMCs, sampled 14 days before vaccination. All receptors come from a man between 45 and 60 years old who received an inactivated influenza vaccine.

J is TRBJ2-6 and V is TRBV12-3 or TRBV12-4; 14 bases align to TRBD2. This CDR3 has 20 amino acids. Trimming at V came to 4 bases and at J to 4 bases, leaving 12 bases not matched to a gene. CDR3 sequence reads: CASSSQLRLAGGLGANVLTF. CDR3 sequence (DNA): TGTGCCAGCAGTTCCCAACTCAGACTAGCGGGAGGGCTCGGGGCCAACGTCCTGACTTTC.

This clonotype was recorded at least ten times. The genes are TRBV5-1 and TRBJ2-3, with D perhaps matching TRBD1 or TRBD2 (7 bases each). Trimming cost V 4 bases and J 0 bases, with 9 bases left between them. The germline V gene has CDR1 SGHRS and CDR2 YFSETQ. This CDR3 is 14 amino acids long. In DNA form, the CDR3 reads TGCGCCAGCAGCCAGGGGGGGAGCACAGATACGCAGTATTTT. This sequence encodes CASSQGGSTDTQYF.

V usage is TRBV27 and J usage is TRBJ2-4; D is ambiguous. The CDR3 covers 14 residues. Germline CDR1 and CDR2: MNHEY and SMNVEV (reference sequence). V lost 3 bases, J lost 0 bases, and 6 bases lay in between. In nucleotides, the CDR3 is TGTGCCAGCAGTTTCTCCCTAGCCAAAAACATTCAGTACTTC. Its protein is CASSFSLAKNIQYF.

The chain recombines TRBV29-1 with TRBJ1-2, with D maybe TRBD1 (6 bases). The CDR3 contains 17 residues. V dropped 5 bases and J dropped 2 bases, with 24 bases sitting between them. The germline CDR1 and CDR2 sequences are SQVTM and ANQGSEA. In nucleotides, the CDR3 is TGCAGCGTTCAAGGGGGGATCGGGGGCACAACAAACTATGGCTACACCTTC. This gives the protein CSVQGGIGGTTNYGYTF.

This clonotype was seen a handful of times. V usage is TRBV29-1 and J usage is TRBJ2-7; the D is unclear. From germline, CDR1 is SQVTM and CDR2 ANQGSEA. The V gene lost 6 bases and the J gene lost 3 bases, with 15 bases spanning the gap. The CDR3 totals 13 residues. The CDR3 loop reads CSVVDPLIYEQYF. The CDR3 bases are TGCAGCGTCGTCGACCCTCTTATCTACGAGCAGTACTTC.

In its sample, this clonotype was seen a few times. The chain recombines TRBV25-1 with TRBJ2-2; 8 nucleotides line up with TRBD1. Looked up from germline, CDR1 is MGHDK and CDR2 is SYGVNS. The V gene end was trimmed by 1 base and the J gene end by 4 bases; junction bases not matched to a gene: 2. The CDR3 is 15 residues long. CDR3 in amino acids: CASSEWGQVTGELFF. CDR3 in DNA: TGTGCCAGCAGTGAATGGGGACAGGTCACCGGGGAGCTGTTTTTT. Full variable domain (remainder filled in from reference TRBV25-1 and TRBJ2-2): EADIYQTPRYLVIGTGKKITLECSQTMGHDKMYWYQQDPGMELHLIHYSYGVNSTEKGDLSSESTVSRIRTEHFPLTLESARPSHTSQYLCASSEWGQVTGELFFGEGSRLTVL.

The rearrangement joins TRBV20-1 to TRBJ2-3; 11 bases map to TRBD1. There are 14 residues in the CDR3. In germline, CDR1 is DFQATT, CDR2 SNEGSKA (reference sequence). The ends lost 3 bases at V and 5 bases at J; junction bases unmatched: 4. The CDR3 nucleotides read TGCAGTGCTAGTCAGGGACAGGGGGGAGATACGCAGTATTTT. It codes for CSASQGQGGDTQYF.